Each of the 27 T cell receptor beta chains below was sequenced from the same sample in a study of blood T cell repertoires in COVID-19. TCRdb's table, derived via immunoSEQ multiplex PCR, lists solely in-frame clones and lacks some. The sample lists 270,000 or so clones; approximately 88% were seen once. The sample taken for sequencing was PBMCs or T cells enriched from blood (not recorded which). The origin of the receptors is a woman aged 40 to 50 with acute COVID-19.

This chain's CDR3 is CASRGDNRKGTF. DNA of the CDR3: TGTGCCAGCAGGGGGGACAATCGGAAGGGCACCTTC. The chain combines TRBV2 with TRBJ1-2, with D possibly TRBD1 on 6 matching bases. CDR1 and CDR2 (germline): SNHLY, FYNNEI. The CDR3 sequence is 12 residues long. V was shortened by 6 bases and J by 13 bases, with 18 bases between the two germline ends.

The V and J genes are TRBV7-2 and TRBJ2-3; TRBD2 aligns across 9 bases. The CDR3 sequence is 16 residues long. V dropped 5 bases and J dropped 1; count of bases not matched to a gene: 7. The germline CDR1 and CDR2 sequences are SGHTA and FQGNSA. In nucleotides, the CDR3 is TGTGCCAGCAGCAAAGATGCGGGGGGGGGCACAGATACGCAGTATTTT. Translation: CASSKDAGGGTDTQYF.

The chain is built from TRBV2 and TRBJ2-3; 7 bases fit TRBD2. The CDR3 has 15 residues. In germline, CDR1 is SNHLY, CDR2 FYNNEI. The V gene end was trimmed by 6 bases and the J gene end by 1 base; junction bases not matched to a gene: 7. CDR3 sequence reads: CASREGRAGTDTQYF. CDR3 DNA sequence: TGTGCCAGCAGGGAGGGGAGGGCAGGCACAGATACGCAGTATTTT.

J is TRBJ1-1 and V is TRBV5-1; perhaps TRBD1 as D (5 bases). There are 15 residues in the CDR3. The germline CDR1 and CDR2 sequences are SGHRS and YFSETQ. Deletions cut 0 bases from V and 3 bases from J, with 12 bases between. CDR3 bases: TGCGCCAGCAGCTTGGATAGTCAGGGTTACACTGAAGCTTTCTTT. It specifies CASSLDSQGYTEAFF.

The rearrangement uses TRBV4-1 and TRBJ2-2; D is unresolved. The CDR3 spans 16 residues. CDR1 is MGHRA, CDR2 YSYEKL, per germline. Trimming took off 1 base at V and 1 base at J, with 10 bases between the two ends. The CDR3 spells CASSQGGPLNTGELFF. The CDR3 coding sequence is TGCGCCAGCAGCCAAGGAGGTCCCCTGAACACCGGGGAGCTGTTTTTT.

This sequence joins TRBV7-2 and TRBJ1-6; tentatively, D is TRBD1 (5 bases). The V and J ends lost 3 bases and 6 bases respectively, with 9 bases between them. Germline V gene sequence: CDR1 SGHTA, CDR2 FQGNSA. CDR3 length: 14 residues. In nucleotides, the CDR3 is TGTGCCAGCAGCTTCGTGCAGGGTAATTCACCCCTCCACTTT. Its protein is CASSFVQGNSPLHF. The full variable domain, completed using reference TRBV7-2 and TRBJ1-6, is GAGVSQSPSNKVTEKGKDVELRCDPISGHTALYWYRQSLGQGLEFLIYFQGNSAPDKSGLPSDRFSAERTGGSVSTLTIQRTQQEDSAVYLCASSFVQGNSPLHFGNGTRLTVT.

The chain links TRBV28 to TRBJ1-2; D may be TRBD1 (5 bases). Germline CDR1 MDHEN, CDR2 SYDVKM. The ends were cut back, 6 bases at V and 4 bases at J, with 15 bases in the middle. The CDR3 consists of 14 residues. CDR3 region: CASSPTESFYGYTF. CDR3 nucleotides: TGTGCCAGCAGCCCGACAGAGTCTTTCTATGGCTACACCTTC.

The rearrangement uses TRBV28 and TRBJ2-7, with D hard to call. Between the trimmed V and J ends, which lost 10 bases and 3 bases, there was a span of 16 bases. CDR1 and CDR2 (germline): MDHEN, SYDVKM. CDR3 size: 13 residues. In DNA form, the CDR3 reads TGTGCCACCAGCTCAACAGCTCGCTACGAGCAGTACTTC. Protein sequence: CATSSTARYEQYF.

CDR3 sequence (DNA): TGTGCCATCAGTGATAATCAGGGTCACTCCTACGAGCAGTACTTC. The encoded protein is CAISDNQGHSYEQYF. The V gene is TRBV10-3, the J gene TRBJ2-7; maybe TRBD1 (5 bases). Between the trimmed V and J ends, which lost 3 bases and 0 bases, there was a span of 12 bases. The CDR3 contains 15 residues. Germline V gene data show CDR1 as ENHRY and CDR2 as SYGVKD.

The CDR3 DNA reads TGTGCCAGCAGTTTTTCCAATGAAGCTTTCTTT. It is translated as CASSFSNEAFF. The rearrangement joins TRBV12-3 or TRBV12-4 to TRBJ1-1; unclear D gene. The V and J ends lost 3 bases and 7 bases respectively, with 6 bases between them. The CDR3 is 11 residues long.

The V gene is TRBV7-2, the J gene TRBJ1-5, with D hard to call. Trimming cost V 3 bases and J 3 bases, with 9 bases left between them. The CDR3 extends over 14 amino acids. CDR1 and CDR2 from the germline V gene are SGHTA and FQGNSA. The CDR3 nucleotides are TGTGCCAGCAGCTTGGGCGGGTACAATCAGCCCCAGCATTTT. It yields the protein CASSLGGYNQPQHF. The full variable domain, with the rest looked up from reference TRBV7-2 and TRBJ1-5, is GAGVSQSPSNKVTEKGKDVELRCDPISGHTALYWYRQSLGQGLEFLIYFQGNSAPDKSGLPSDRFSAERTGGSVSTLTIQRTQQEDSAVYLCASSLGGYNQPQHFGDGTRLSIL.

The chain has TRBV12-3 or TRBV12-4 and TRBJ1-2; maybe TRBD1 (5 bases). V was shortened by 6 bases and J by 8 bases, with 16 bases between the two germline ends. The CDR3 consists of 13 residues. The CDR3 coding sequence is TGTGCCAGCAGAGTTAACAGGTTGCGAGGCTACACCTTC. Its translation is CASRVNRLRGYTF.

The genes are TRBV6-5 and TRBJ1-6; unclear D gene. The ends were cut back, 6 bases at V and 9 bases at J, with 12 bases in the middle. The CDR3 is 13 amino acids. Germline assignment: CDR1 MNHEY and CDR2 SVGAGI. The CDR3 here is CASRATTGSPLHF. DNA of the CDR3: TGTGCCAGCAGGGCTACAACGGGTTCACCCCTCCACTTT.

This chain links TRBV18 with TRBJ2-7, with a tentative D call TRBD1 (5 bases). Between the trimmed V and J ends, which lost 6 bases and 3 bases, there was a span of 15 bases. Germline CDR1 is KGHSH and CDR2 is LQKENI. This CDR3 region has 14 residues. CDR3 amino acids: CASSDGPGIYEQYF. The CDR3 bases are TGTGCCAGCTCCGACGGCCCAGGGATCTACGAGCAGTACTTC.

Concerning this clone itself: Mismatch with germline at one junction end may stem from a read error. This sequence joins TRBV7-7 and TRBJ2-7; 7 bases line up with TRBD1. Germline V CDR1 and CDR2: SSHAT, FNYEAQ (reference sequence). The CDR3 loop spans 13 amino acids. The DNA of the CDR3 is TGTGCTAGCAGCTTTGACCGGGACAGCGAGCAGTACTTC. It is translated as CASSFDRDSEQYF.

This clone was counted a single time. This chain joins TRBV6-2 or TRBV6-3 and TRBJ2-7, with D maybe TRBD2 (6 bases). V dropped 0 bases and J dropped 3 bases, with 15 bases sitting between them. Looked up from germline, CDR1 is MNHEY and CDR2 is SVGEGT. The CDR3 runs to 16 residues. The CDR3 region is CASSYSPRSGDYEQYV. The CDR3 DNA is TGTGCCAGCAGTTACTCCCCCCGGTCGGGAGACTACGAGCAGTACGTC.

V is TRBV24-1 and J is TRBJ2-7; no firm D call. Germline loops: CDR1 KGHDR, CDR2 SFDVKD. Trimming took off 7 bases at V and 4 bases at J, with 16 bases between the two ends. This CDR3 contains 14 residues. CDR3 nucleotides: TGTGCCACCAGCTCCTCGCAGACACCATACGAGCAGTACTTC. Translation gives CATSSSQTPYEQYF.

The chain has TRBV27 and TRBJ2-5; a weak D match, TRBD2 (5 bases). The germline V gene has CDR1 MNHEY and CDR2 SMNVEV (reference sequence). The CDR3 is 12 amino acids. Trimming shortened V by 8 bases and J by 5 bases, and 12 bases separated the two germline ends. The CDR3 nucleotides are TGTGCCAGCCGATCATCGGGGGAGACCCAGTACTTC. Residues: CASRSSGETQYF.

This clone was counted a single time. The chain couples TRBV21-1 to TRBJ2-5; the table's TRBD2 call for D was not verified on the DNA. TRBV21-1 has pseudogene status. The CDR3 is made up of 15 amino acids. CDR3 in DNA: TGTGCCAGCAGCCCGCGACTAGCGGGAGTAGAGACCCAGTACTTC. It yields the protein CASSPRLAGVETQYF.

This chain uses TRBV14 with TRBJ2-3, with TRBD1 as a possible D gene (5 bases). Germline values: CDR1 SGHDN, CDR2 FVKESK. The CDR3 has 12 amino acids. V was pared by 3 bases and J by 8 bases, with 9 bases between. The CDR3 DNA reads TGTGCCAGCAGCCAGGGGCGTGCTACGCAGTATTTT. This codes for CASSQGRATQYF. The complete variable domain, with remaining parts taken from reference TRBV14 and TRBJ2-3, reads EAGVTQFPSHSVIEKGQTVTLRCDPISGHDNLYWYRRVMGKEIKFLLHFVKESKQDESGMPNNRFLAERTGGTYSTLKVQPAELEDSGVYFCASSQGRATQYFGPGTRLTVL.

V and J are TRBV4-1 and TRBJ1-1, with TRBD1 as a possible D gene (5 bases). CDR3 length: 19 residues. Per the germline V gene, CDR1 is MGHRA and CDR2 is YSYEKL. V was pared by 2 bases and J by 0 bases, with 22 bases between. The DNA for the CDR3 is TGCGCCAGCAGCCAACCCCGCGTCAGGGCAGGGCCCATGAACACTGAAGCTTTCTTT. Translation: CASSQPRVRAGPMNTEAFF.

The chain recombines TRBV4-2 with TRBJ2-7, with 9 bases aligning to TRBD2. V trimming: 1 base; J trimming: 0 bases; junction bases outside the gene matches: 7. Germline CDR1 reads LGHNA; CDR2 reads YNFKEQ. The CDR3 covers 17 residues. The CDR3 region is CASSQATSGHSSYEQYF. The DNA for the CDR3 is TGTGCCAGCAGCCAAGCTACTAGCGGGCATTCCTCCTACGAGCAGTACTTC.

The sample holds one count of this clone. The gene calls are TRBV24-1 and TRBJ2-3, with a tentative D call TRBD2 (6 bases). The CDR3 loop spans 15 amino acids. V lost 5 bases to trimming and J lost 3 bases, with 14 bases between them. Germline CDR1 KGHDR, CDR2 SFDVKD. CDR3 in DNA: TGTGCCACCAGTGCGTGGCGGGATCGTACAGATACGCAGTATTTT. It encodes CATSAWRDRTDTQYF.

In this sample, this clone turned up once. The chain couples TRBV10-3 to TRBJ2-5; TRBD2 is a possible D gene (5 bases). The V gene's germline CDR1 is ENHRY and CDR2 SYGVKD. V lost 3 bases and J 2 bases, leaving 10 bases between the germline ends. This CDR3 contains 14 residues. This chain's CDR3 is CAISESTGQETQYF. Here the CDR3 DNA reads TGTGCCATCAGTGAATCAACGGGGCAAGAGACCCAGTACTTC.

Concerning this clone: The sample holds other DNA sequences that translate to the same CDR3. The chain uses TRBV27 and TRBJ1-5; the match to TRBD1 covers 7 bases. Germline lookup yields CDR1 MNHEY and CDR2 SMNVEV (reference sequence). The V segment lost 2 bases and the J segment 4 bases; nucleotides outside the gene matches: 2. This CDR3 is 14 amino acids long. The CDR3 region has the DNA TGTGCCAGCAGTTTACGGGACAGTAATCAGCCCCAGCATTTT. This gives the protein CASSLRDSNQPQHF.

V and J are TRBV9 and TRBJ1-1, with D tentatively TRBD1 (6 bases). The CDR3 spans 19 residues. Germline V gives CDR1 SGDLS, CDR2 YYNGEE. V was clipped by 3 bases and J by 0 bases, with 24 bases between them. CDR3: CASSAATYSGGGLNTEAFF. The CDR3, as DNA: TGTGCCAGCAGCGCGGCGACTTACAGTGGTGGGGGCCTGAACACTGAAGCTTTCTTT.

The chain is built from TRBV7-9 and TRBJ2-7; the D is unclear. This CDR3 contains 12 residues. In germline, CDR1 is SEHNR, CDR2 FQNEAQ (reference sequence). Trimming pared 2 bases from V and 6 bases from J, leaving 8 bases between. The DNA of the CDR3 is TGTGCCAGCAGCTTAAATCTCGGCGAGCAGTACGTC. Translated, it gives CASSLNLGEQYV.